The clone carrying this T cell receptor beta chain was seen a few times. The antigen is undetermined. The data were taken from a study of cytotoxic CD8 clonotypes in ibrutinib-treated CLL. The wider study: Partial responses totalled approximately 24 and complete responses 2; after median approximately 62 months, approximately 15 remained remitted and roughly twelve progressed. Study-wide results and caveats: Exceeding age-matched healthy donors, baseline clonality also tracked the counts of circulating CD8+ T cells. Public clonotypes (which were uncommon) either contracted or remained stable on treatment. At progression, clonality fell back toward baseline after rising at ibrutinib response.

The J segment lost 9 bases and the V segment lost 5 bases, leaving 10 bases of the junction unmatched. CDR1 and CDR2 (germline): MDHEN, SYDVKM. The CDR3 extends over 14 amino acids. Only in-frame clones appear in the TCRdb table, and some are missing; sequencing was by immunoSEQ multiplex PCR. The sample holds about 63,000 clones, about 65% seen once. This specimen was PBMCs, taken after 12 months of ibrutinib treatment. This chain connects TRBV28 to TRBJ1-5; TRBD1 matches at 7 bases. This receptor was identified in a human donor with chronic lymphocytic leukemia. CDR3 sequence: CASSVTGPPRPQHF. The CDR3 DNA is TGTGCCAGCAGTGTGACAGGGCCTCCCCGGCCCCAGCATTTT.